This TCR beta chain was sequenced during a study of cytomegalovirus exposure and HLA in healthy donors. Study-level results: Follow-up analysis seemed to connect common viral pathogens with several of the most significant clusters identified.

This PCR relied on a set of 60 Vbeta primers and 13 Jbeta primers. Sequencing was performed with immunoSEQ multiplex PCR; in TCRdb, only in-frame clones are kept and a portion is missing. This table has under 200,000 clones, 81% appearing once. A word on this clone: The antigen is unknown.

The sequenced material came from PBMCs. The receptor was derived from a man in his forties or fifties in good health and CMV-seropositive.

CDR3 amino acids: CASSVGASVQETQYF. CDR3 sequence (DNA): TGCGCCAGCAGCGTGGGGGCTAGCGTACAAGAGACCCAGTACTTC. V is TRBV5-1 and J is TRBJ2-5; D may correspond to TRBD1 or TRBD2 (6 bases each). The V end lost 4 bases, the J end lost 2 bases, and 15 bases lay between the germline ends. The CDR3 length is 15 residues. Germline V gene data show CDR1 as SGHRS and CDR2 as YFSETQ.